The clone carrying this T cell receptor beta chain has at least ten counts. Its antigen is unknown. The data were taken from a study of T cell repertoires in cytomegalovirus infection. On the study more broadly: Peptides in the study included HLA-C-restricted and HLA-B-restricted CMV epitopes.

TCRdb ran MiXCR on the reads and lists one entry per CDR3 protein. Found here are roughly 700,000 distinct CDR3 sequences, 30% to 35% of them singletons; the top ten hold roughly 20%. The CDR3 has 15 residues. CDR1 and CDR2 from the germline V gene are SGHTA and FQGNSA. Between the trimmed V and J ends, which lost 2 bases and 0 bases, there was a span of 11 bases. This rearrangement joins TRBV7-2 to TRBJ2-7; D gene ambiguous. The TCR comes from a human donor in good health (CMV status not recorded). Some clones in this sample may be carry-over from other donors' samples. The sequencing used cultured PBMCs, collected from culture after CMV antigen stimulation. The CDR3 region has the DNA TGTGCCAGCAGCTTATGGCCGACAAACTCCTACGAGCAGTACTTC. Translation: CASSLWPTNSYEQYF.